This T cell receptor (beta chain) is drawn from a study of T cell responses to AZD1222 COVID-19 vaccine. Study conclusions and caveats: Without day 14 samples, only post-peak T cell repertoires were studied. Across spike, vaccine-associated CD4 TCRs were found, dominant at 160-218 and 743-854. Clonal diversity may have been underestimated, and the donors were mostly white British, with more females than males. Following two doses of AZD1222, Spike-specific TCR breadth and depth rose.

Data came from immunoSEQ multiplex PCR; TCRdb stores just in-frame clones and leaves some out. Among approximately 120,000 clones, roughly 86% were seen once, and the ten largest hold 9.5% to 15%. Remarks on this clone: Antigen unknown.

The CDR3 extends over 15 amino acids. CDR1 is MNHNY and CDR2 is SVGAGI in the germline V gene (reference sequence). V lost 10 bases to trimming and J lost 8 bases; unmatched junction nucleotides: 11. V usage is TRBV6-6 and J usage is TRBJ2-2; 12 bases map to TRBD2. The material sequenced was peripheral blood, taken on day 0 of MenACWY control vaccination. This TCR came from an adult in good health. CDR3 loop: CATGGLAGGPGELFF. In nucleotides, the CDR3 is TGTGCCACAGGGGGGCTAGCGGGAGGGCCAGGGGAGCTGTTTTTT.